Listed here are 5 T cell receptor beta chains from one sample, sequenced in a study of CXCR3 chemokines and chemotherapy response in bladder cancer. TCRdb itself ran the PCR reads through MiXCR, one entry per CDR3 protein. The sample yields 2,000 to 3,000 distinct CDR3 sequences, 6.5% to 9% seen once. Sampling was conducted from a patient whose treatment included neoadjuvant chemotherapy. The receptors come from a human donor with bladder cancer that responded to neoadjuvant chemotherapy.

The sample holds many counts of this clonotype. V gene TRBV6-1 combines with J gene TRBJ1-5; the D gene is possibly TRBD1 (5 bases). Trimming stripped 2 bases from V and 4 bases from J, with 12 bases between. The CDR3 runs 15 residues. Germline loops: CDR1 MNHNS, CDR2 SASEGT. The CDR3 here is CASSELGTRNQPQHF. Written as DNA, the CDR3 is TGTGCCAGCAGTGAATTGGGGACTAGGAATCAGCCCCAGCATTTT.

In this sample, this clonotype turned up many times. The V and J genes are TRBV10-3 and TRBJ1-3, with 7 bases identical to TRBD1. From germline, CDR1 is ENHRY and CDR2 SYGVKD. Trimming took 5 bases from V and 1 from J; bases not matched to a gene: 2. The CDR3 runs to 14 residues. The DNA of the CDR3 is TGTGCCATCAGTATGACAGGGTCTGGAAACACCATATATTTT. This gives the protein CAISMTGSGNTIYF.

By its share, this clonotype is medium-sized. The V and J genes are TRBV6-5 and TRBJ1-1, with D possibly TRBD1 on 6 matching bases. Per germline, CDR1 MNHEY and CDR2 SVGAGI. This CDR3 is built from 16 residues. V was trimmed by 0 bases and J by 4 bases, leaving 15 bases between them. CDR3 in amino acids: CASSYSTARGRTEAFF. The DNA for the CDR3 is TGTGCCAGCAGTTACTCGACTGCCAGGGGACGCACTGAAGCTTTCTTT.

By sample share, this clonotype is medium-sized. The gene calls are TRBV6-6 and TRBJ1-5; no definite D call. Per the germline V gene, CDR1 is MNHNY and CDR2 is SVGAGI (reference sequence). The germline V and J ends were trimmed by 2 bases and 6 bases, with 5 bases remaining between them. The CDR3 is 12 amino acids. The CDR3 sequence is CASSYGSQPQHF. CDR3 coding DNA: TGTGCCAGCAGTTACGGTAGTCAGCCCCAGCATTTT.

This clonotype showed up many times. CDR3 DNA sequence: TGTGCCAGTAGTATGGGGGACGGCAATCAGCCCCAGCATTTT. Protein product: CASSMGDGNQPQHF. The rearrangement links TRBV19 to TRBJ1-5; the D gene is possibly TRBD1 (5 bases). V was shortened by 3 bases and J by 2 bases, with 8 bases between the two germline ends. Germline loops: CDR1 LNHDA, CDR2 SQIVND (reference sequence). The CDR3 loop spans 14 amino acids.